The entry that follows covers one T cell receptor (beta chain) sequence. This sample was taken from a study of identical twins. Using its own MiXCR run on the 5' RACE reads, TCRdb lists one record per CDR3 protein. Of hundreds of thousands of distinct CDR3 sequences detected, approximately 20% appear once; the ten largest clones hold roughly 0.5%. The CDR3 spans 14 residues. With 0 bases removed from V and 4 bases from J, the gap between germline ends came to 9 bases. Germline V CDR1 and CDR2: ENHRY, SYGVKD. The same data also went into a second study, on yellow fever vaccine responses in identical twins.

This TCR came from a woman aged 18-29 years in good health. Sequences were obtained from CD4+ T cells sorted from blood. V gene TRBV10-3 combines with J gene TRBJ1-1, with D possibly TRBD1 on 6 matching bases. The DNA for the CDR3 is TGTGCCATCAGTGAGTCTCAGGGGTCCACTGAAGCTTTCTTT. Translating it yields CAISESQGSTEAFF.